The T cell receptor (beta chain) described here comes from a study of identical twins. TCRdb re-called the 5' RACE reads through MiXCR, storing one row per CDR3 protein. The sample holds under 300,000 distinct CDR3 sequences; approximately 8.3% are singletons and the top ten take around 3%. The sample holds a few counts of this clonotype. The antigen is unknown. The V gene's germline CDR1 is MNHEY and CDR2 SVGEGT. The CDR3 runs 16 residues. V lost 7 bases and J lost 6, with 25 bases in between. Notes on the study in general: In cord blood, abundant beta clonotypes had fewer insertions; memory showed no trend. Researchers reported excess low generation probability among twin-shared out-of-frame alpha sequences. The degree of excess twin sharing was weaker in beta out-of-frame sequences.

All donors comprised healthy Caucasians. A further study also used this sample, focusing on yellow fever vaccine responses in identical twins.

The chain carries TRBV6-2 or TRBV6-3 and TRBJ2-7, with D uncertain. Sequencing was performed on CD8+ T cells sorted from blood. The receptor comes from a woman aged 18-29 years in good health. Here the CDR3 reads CASTSRPTDPHSEQYF. Here the CDR3 DNA reads TGTGCCAGCACCTCACGGCCTACGGACCCGCACTCCGAGCAGTACTTC.